The entry below describes one T cell receptor beta chain. Its antigen is unknown. The record originates from a study of T cell responses to AZD1222 COVID-19 vaccine. General study points: White British people made up most donors, females outnumbered males, and clonal diversity was possibly underestimated. Spike-specific TCR breadth and depth both grew after two AZD1222 doses.

Clones were sequenced by immunoSEQ multiplex PCR, and TCRdb holds only the in-frame ones, with some missing. The table includes approximately 120,000 clones, roughly nine tenths detected once. The material sequenced was peripheral blood, taken on day 0 of AZD1222 vaccination. The clonotype comes from an adult in good health.

The CDR3 nucleotides are TGTGCCAGCAGCCGATATGGAGGGCCTAATTCACCCCTCCACTTT. As protein: CASSRYGGPNSPLHF. This chain links TRBV5-4 with TRBJ1-6; no definite D call. The V end was cut by 4 bases, the J end by 6 bases, with 14 bases between. The CDR3 has 15 residues. Germline-derived CDR1 and CDR2 are SGHNT and YYREEE (reference sequence).